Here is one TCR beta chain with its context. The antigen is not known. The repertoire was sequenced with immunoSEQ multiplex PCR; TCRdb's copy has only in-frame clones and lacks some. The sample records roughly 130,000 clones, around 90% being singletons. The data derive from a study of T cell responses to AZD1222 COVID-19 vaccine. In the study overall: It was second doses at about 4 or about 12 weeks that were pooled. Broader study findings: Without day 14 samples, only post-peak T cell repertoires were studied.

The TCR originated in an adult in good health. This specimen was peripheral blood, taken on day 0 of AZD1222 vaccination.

This CDR3 reads CASSPGTGSGNTIYF. CDR3 in DNA: TGCGCCAGCAGCCCCGGGACAGGGTCTGGAAACACCATATATTTT. This chain links TRBV4-1 with TRBJ1-3; TRBD1 agrees at 9 bases. This CDR3 has 15 residues. V dropped 4 bases and J dropped 1; count of bases not matched to a gene: 2. Germline V gene lookup returns CDR1 MGHRA and CDR2 YSYEKL.